This TCR beta chain was documented in a study of shared clonotypes between healthy human individuals (dated by TCRdb to about 2020). Background on the whole study: The cohort comprised a couple of women and three men aged 18 to 49 years. For each donor, CD4 naive and CD4 memory were each run on three plates, CD8 naive on two plates, and CD8 memory on one plate. To estimate repertoire size and how much clonotype sharing occurs between individuals, the study deeply sequenced the blood TCR repertoires of five healthy adults. Each donor's leukapheresis produced roughly between roughly 0.85 and 10 billion PBMCs. To increase sequencing depth and limit assay-specific biases, TCR repertoire library preparation and sequencing were carried out by different laboratories using diverse techniques.

Using the deep immunoSEQ assay, multiplex PCR amplified TCR CDR3 regions from genomic DNA. Genomic DNA extracted from each cell subset was distributed evenly over all wells of several immunoSEQ 96-well plates, and each plate served as one replicate. For sorted subsets, each replicate PCR was loaded with roughly 190 ng genomic DNA, equivalent to about 30,000 T cell genomes. Purified libraries were measured with a Qubit 3.0 fluorometer, size-checked on a Bioanalyzer 2100, and measured again with the KAPA Library Quantification kit. Every immunoSEQ 96-well plate was sequenced on a dedicated single-read 150-cycle Illumina NextSeq 550 flow cell. The authors processed their data as follows. Because the immunoSEQ output included only junctional sequences and no quality scores, the filtering could not be the same as the filtering used for full-length reads. To assign V/J genes and CDR3, sequences were annotated against IMGT germline references using PyIR, a Python wrapper for IgBLAST v1.9. Reads were filtered out if the reads had weak V/J assignments (E-value above 1e-6), no CDR3, stop codons, out-of-frame junctions, or ambiguous translated residues. A V3J clonotype was defined by an identical inferred V gene, J gene, and CDR3 amino acid sequence. To compute the percentage overlap between repertoires, the number of shared unique clonotypes was divided by the size of the smaller repertoire. RTK rarefaction, the Chao1 estimator, and Recon v2.1 estimates of unobserved clonotypes were used to assess repertoire richness. Generation probabilities were computed with OLGA for all TCRbeta clonotypes obtained by the gDNA method from a few donors. TCRdb took this table from immuneACCESS and kept in-frame rearrangements with V and J called. Such tables lack part of the clones; where checked against another copy, unresolved V genes explain under half of the gap, and the rest is unexplained. The D gene and trimming were derived from the DNA, and the V and J assignments and clone size from that table. The sample table contains roughly 2 million clones; only one count was recorded for approximately 94% of them. Around 0.13% of the sample is held by the ten biggest clonotypes.

General findings and caveats noted by the study authors: Sharing across several donors was observed for around 4.8% of naive CD4, less than 4% of naive CD8, 2% to 2.5% of memory CD4, and roughly 0.4% of memory CD8 clonotypes. Sampling was limited to blood, and TCR repertoires in tissue likely differ from TCR repertoires in blood. Estimated clonotype richness was generally larger for naive than for memory subsets. Clonotypes shared by all four sorted-subset donors showed higher generation probabilities than non-shared clonotypes. Incomplete sequencing was indicated by rarefaction of sorted-subset datasets, despite the large sequencing depth. Pairwise subsampling indicated that sequencing depth was expected to affect the degree of clonotype sharing among donors. Because the study included a small number of donors, the genetic and exposure-history diversity represented was limited.

The donors were healthy, HIV-negative adults who had no recently reported acute infections or vaccinations. All donors were Caucasian adults living in Nashville, Tennessee, USA. CD4+ T cells were enriched by magnetic negative selection, after which naive cells were positively selected on CD45RA and the negative fraction was taken as the memory subset. After blood collection by leukapheresis, PBMCs were isolated using Ficoll-Histopaque density gradient centrifugation and then cryopreserved in the vapor phase of liquid nitrogen. Analytical flow cytometry was used to check the purity and quantity of every magnetically sorted T cell population. Genomic DNA was isolated from every sorted fraction and measured by UV absorbance on a Nanodrop 2000c. V is shortened by 2 bases, J by 1 base, and the region joining them spans 8 bases. Sequences MNHNS (CDR1) and SASEGT (CDR2) are obtained from the germline V gene. Including the terminal cysteine and phenylalanine, the CDR3 comprises 14 residues. Only CDR3 DNA remains: 42 bases, in frame from the first base.

To note about this clone: Its binding antigen is unknown. Base qualities are not at hand, and no much larger clone is one base apart.

The sequence derives from a man aged 18 to 35 in good health. The chain is encoded by TRBV6-1 joined to TRBJ1-1; no D gene call is confident. Sequencing was carried out using naive CD4+ T cells sorted from blood. The sample's cell subset or site label, decoded: CD45RA+ positively selected. The encoded CDR3 is CASSENGPNTEAFF. The base sequence is TGTGCCAGCAGTGAAAATGGCCCGAACACTGAAGCTTTCTTT.